This T cell receptor beta chain was sequenced during a study of vaccination and CD4 T cells after COVID-19 (dated by TCRdb to between 2021 and 2023). Study-wide context: Convalescent patients had a positive SARS-CoV-2 result on nasal swab PCR, and of these patients, fewer than ten had mild disease and one had severe disease. Overlapping spike peptide pools from SARS-CoV-2 and from the common cold coronaviruses HCoV-NL63, HCoV-OC43 and HCoV-229E were used as culture stimuli. Participants got two doses of the Pfizer-BioNTech BNT162b2 vaccine (n=8) or two doses of the Moderna mRNA-1273 vaccine (n=2). Post-COVID blood samples were collected from convalescent patients a median of around 96 days after diagnosis, with a range of roughly 35 to 180 days. Post-vaccine blood samples were obtained a median of about 70 days after the second vaccine dose, with a range of about 13 to 241 days. In roughly nine COVID-19 convalescent patients and a handful of infection-naive healthy vaccine recipients, the spike-specific CD4+ TCR repertoire before mRNA vaccination was compared with the repertoire after mRNA vaccination. The convalescent cohort comprised six males and four females, including two Hispanic individuals, seven Caucasians, two Asians and one multiracial person. Control cultures used a CEFX viral epitope pool as positive control, an HIV-1 Nef peptide pool as negative control, or no peptide.

Broader findings and caveats from the paper: Among the post-vaccine SARS-CoV-2-reactive clones in convalescent patients, a median 86.3% showed up only after vaccination, which suggests vaccine-specific priming. Relatively few convalescent patients were included in the study, and early timepoints after natural infection were not analyzed. An increase in the median number of SARS-CoV-2-reactive clonotypes from 21 after infection to a few dozen after vaccination was observed, but the change was not found to be significant. Of the vaccine-specific clones in convalescent patients, 304 of 307, or nearly all, reacted only to SARS-CoV-2 spike and did not cross-react with common cold coronaviruses.

The germline V gene encodes CDR1 MNHNS and CDR2 SASEGT. V lost 5 bases and J lost 6 bases; the stretch between them is 11 bases long. The CDR3 sequence holds 12 residues, the cysteine and phenylalanine included. The CDR3 DNA has 36 bases and is translated from base 1. The library was produced with PCR. DNA from cultured CD4+ T cells underwent TCR sequencing with the Oncomine TCR Beta short-read assay at the Johns Hopkins FTIC core. The QIAamp micro DNA kit was used to extract genomic DNA from the cultured CD4+ T cells. The Oncomine TCR Beta libraries from cultured CD4+ T cells were pooled using unique dual indexes and then sequenced on an Illumina iSeq 100. Concerning the study's data processing: Non-productive sequences were removed, and CDR3s not starting with C, not ending with F or W, or shorter than 7 amino acids were discarded. Antigen-specific clonotypes were identified with the MANAFEST web application by comparing peptide-stimulated wells with reference and other culture wells. For a clone to be called positive, the clone needed an FDR below 0.05, an odds ratio above 5, and a productive frequency above 0.1% in at least two of three replicate wells. A clonotype counted as cross-reactive if it showed significant expansion both in the SARS-CoV-2 spike wells and in at least one common cold coronavirus spike condition. Levenshtein distances (stringdist) and unrooted phylogenetic trees (ape) in R version 3.6.1 were used to assess CDR3 homology. TCRdb handled the public reads itself, with Q25 trimming in fastp and clone calling in MiXCR, and kept productive beta chains. Rows are unified per CDR3 protein, each entry keeping the most common DNA and genes. What appears here as the V and J calls and clone size reflects TCRdb's work, not the paper's. A total of about 19,000 distinct CDR3 sequences appear in this sample, over 25% of them only once. The ten most abundant clones make up just under 15% of the sample.

The treatment or condition label corresponds to: roughly 11-day PBMC culture with coronavirus spike peptide pools or control peptides (ViraFEST assay). The ViraFEST assay, used in the study, expanded antigen-specific T cells with peptide pools and then identified the expanded clonotypes through TCR sequencing. Positive SARS-CoV-2 PCR tests in the convalescent patients dated from March to December 2020, before Alpha, Beta and Delta variants emerged in the United States. PBMCs were cultured at roughly 2 million per well in IMDM supplemented with around 5.5% human AB serum and about 10 IU/ml IL-2, with roughly 10 ug/ml peptide pools added. Half of the culture medium was replaced with fresh IL-2-containing medium on days 3 and 7. Once the cells had been in culture for over 9 days, the EasySep CD4+ T cell isolation kit was used to isolate CD4+ T cells by negative selection. PBMCs were separated from whole blood using Ficoll-Paque Plus gradient centrifugation and then either used fresh or cryopreserved at -140C. Triplicate wells were generally used for each culture condition.

As regards this clonotype: The specificity of this receptor is unknown. No per-base quality is available; no much larger clone lies one base away.

Sequencing was carried out using cultured CD4+ T cells from blood. The rearrangement joined TRBV6-1 to TRBJ2-7; TRBD1 is a possible D gene, resting on 6 matching bases. This sequence was found in a human donor with COVID-19. The DNA sequence is as follows: TGTGCCAGCAGTCCTAGGGGGACCGAGCAGTACTTC. Its translation reads: CASSPRGTEQYF.